This passage covers 26 T cell receptor beta chains from one sample sequenced in a study of T cell responses to AZD1222 COVID-19 vaccine. The data were produced by immunoSEQ multiplex PCR, yet TCRdb's version contains in-frame clones alone and is incomplete. Of around 150,000 clones listed, about 90% were seen once; the top ten hold about 4%. The sequences come from peripheral blood, collected on day 0 of MenACWY control vaccination. Receptor source: an adult in good health.

The V gene is TRBV19, the J gene TRBJ2-7; D is ambiguous. Germline CDR1 is LNHDA and CDR2 is SQIVND (reference sequence). The V gene lost 2 bases and the J gene lost 0 bases, with 8 bases spanning the gap. There are 14 residues in the CDR3. The CDR3 sequence is CASSIRASSYEQYF. Written as DNA, the CDR3 is TGTGCCAGTAGTATAAGGGCCAGCTCCTACGAGCAGTACTTC.

V and J are TRBV28 and TRBJ1-2; maybe TRBD1 (5 bases). The germline CDR1 and CDR2 sequences are MDHEN and SYDVKM. The CDR3 loop spans 17 amino acids. The V gene lost 6 bases and the J gene lost 4 bases, with 24 bases spanning the gap. In DNA form, the CDR3 reads TGTGCCAGCAGGTCTTCAGGGAGAGGGCCTATGAGCTATGGCTACACCTTC. Translated: CASRSSGRGPMSYGYTF.

The chain combines TRBV27 with TRBJ2-1; 12 bases agree with TRBD2. Germline V gives CDR1 MNHEY, CDR2 SMNVEV (reference sequence). This CDR3 comprises 15 residues. Trimming at V came to 4 bases and at J to 7 bases, leaving 5 bases not matched to a gene. CDR3 region: CASSSTSGRGNEQFF. CDR3 sequence (DNA): TGTGCCAGCAGTTCGACTAGCGGGAGAGGTAATGAGCAGTTCTTC.

The rearrangement links TRBV28 to TRBJ2-6, with 7 bases matching TRBD1. The CDR3 runs 14 residues. Germline V lookup: CDR1 MDHEN, CDR2 SYDVKM. V was clipped by 10 bases and J by 0 bases; unmatched bases: 3. The CDR3 reads CATQGDSGANVLTF. The CDR3 DNA reads as TGTGCCACCCAGGGGGACTCTGGGGCCAACGTCCTGACTTTC. The full variable domain, its missing parts supplied by reference TRBV28 and TRBJ2-6, is DVKVTQSSRYLVKRTGEKVFLECVQDMDHENMFWYRQDPGLGLRLIYFSYDVKMKEKGDIPEGYSVSREKKERFSLILESASTNQTSMYLCATQGDSGANVLTFGAGSRLTVL.

The chain carries TRBV19 and TRBJ2-4, with a possible D match to TRBD2 (6 bases). Germline-derived CDR1 and CDR2 are LNHDA and SQIVND (reference sequence). V lost 9 bases to trimming and J lost 0 bases, with 12 bases between them. The CDR3 runs 14 residues. The CDR3 DNA reads as TGTGCCAGAAAAGGACTATTAGCCAAAAACATTCAGTACTTC. Translating gives CARKGLLAKNIQYF.

V and J are TRBV9 and TRBJ2-2; 10 bases are shared with TRBD2. CDR3 size: 16 residues. CDR1 and CDR2 from the germline V gene are SGDLS and YYNGEE. V dropped 0 bases and J dropped 2; count of bases not matched to a gene: 1. CDR3 region: CASSVELAGNTGELFF. For the CDR3, the DNA is TGTGCCAGCAGCGTAGAACTAGCGGGAAACACCGGGGAGCTGTTTTTT.

The chain recombines TRBV9 with TRBJ2-7; 10 nucleotides align to TRBD2. The V segment lost 7 bases and the J segment 6 bases; nucleotides outside the gene matches: 10. This CDR3 has 14 residues. Germline CDR1 reads SGDLS; CDR2 reads YYNGEE. CDR3: CASCGASGSCEQYF. The DNA of the CDR3 is TGTGCCAGCTGTGGGGCTAGCGGGAGTTGCGAGCAGTACTTC.

The chain uses TRBV7-2 and TRBJ2-5; weak D call: TRBD1 (6 bases). Between the trimmed V and J ends, which lost 4 bases and 1 base, there was a span of 10 bases. The germline V gene encodes CDR1 SGHTA and CDR2 FQGNSA. The CDR3 totals 14 residues. CDR3 in amino acids: CASSSGTPQETQYF. In DNA form, the CDR3 reads TGTGCCAGCAGCTCCGGGACACCCCAAGAGACCCAGTACTTC.

This chain connects TRBV24-1 to TRBJ1-5; D gene uncertain. CDR1 and CDR2 from the germline V gene are KGHDR and SFDVKD. V lost 3 bases and J 3 bases, leaving 5 bases between the germline ends. CDR3 length equals 13 residues. CDR3 sequence: CATSDRANQPQHF. CDR3 in DNA: TGTGCCACCAGTGATAGGGCCAATCAGCCCCAGCATTTT.

This clone was detected only once. The chain is built from TRBV6-6 and TRBJ1-5, with D maybe TRBD1 (5 bases). This CDR3 comprises 13 residues. V was cut by 6 bases and J by 7 bases, with 13 bases left in between. CDR1 and CDR2 (germline): MNHNY, SVGAGI (reference sequence). CDR3 sequence: CASRPPGFQPQHF. The CDR3 DNA is TGTGCCAGCAGACCACCAGGGTTCCAGCCCCAGCATTTT.

J is TRBJ2-1 and V is TRBV9, with D possibly being TRBD2 (7 bases). Germline V gene lookup returns CDR1 SGDLS and CDR2 YYNGEE. CDR3 size: 13 residues. V was shortened by 3 bases and J by 8 bases, with 12 bases between the two germline ends. The CDR3 protein is CASSEWGGHEQFF. CDR3 DNA: TGTGCCAGCAGCGAGTGGGGGGGCCATGAGCAGTTCTTC.

V and J are TRBV5-1 and TRBJ2-7; 8 bases are shared with TRBD2. The germline V gene encodes CDR1 SGHRS and CDR2 YFSETQ. The V and J ends lost 1 base and 4 bases, in that order; junction bases with no gene match: 10. The CDR3 extends over 16 amino acids. The CDR3 DNA follows: TGCGCCAGCAGCTTGAGTTCGGGAGGGTCGGCGTACGAGCAGTACTTC. It is translated as CASSLSSGGSAYEQYF.

The chain joins TRBV27 to TRBJ1-2; tentative D call: TRBD1 (6 bases). This CDR3 has 13 amino acids. The V and J ends lost 3 bases and 8 bases respectively, with 13 bases between them. The germline CDR1 and CDR2 sequences are MNHEY and SMNVEV (reference sequence). CDR3 nucleotides: TGTGCCAGCAGTTTCTCCACAGGGTTCGGCTACACCTTC. This translates into CASSFSTGFGYTF.

The chain joins TRBV11-3 to TRBJ1-2, with 7 positions matching TRBD1. Trimming removed 5 bases from V and 7 bases from J; junction bases left unmatched: 10. This CDR3 contains 14 residues. Germline CDR1 reads SGHNT; CDR2 reads YENEEA. CDR3 nucleotide sequence: TGTGCCAGCAGCGCGACTACAGGGGACTCTGGCTACACCTTC. This gives the protein CASSATTGDSGYTF.

This chain uses TRBV5-1 with TRBJ2-7; 10 bases line up with TRBD1. The V and J ends lost 6 bases and 0 bases, in that order; junction bases with no gene match: 6. Germline V gives CDR1 SGHRS, CDR2 YFSETQ. The CDR3 extends over 15 amino acids. The CDR3, as DNA: TGCGCCAGCACCCCGGGACAGGGGAGCTCCTACGAGCAGTACTTC. This encodes CASTPGQGSSYEQYF.

The chain carries TRBV11-3 and TRBJ2-7; perhaps TRBD1 as D (5 bases). There are 12 residues in the CDR3. Between the trimmed V and J ends, which lost 5 bases and 4 bases, there was a span of 9 bases. Germline V gene lookup returns CDR1 SGHNT and CDR2 YENEEA. CDR3: CASSLGVYEQYF. The DNA for the CDR3 is TGTGCCAGCAGCCTAGGGGTGTACGAGCAGTACTTC.

The J gene is TRBJ1-1, the V gene TRBV11-3, with D perhaps TRBD1 (5 bases). This CDR3 has 13 residues. Germline values: CDR1 SGHNT, CDR2 YENEEA. V was shortened by 3 bases and J by 3 bases, with 8 bases between the two germline ends. The CDR3 nucleotides read TGTGCCAGCAGCTTCACCAGGGACACTGAAGCTTTCTTT. As protein: CASSFTRDTEAFF. Using reference TRBV11-3 and TRBJ1-1 for the parts outside the CDR3, the full variable domain is EAGVVQSPRYKIIEKKQPVAFWCNPISGHNTLYWYLQNLGQGPELLIRYENEEAVDDSQLPKDRFSAERLKGVDSTLKIQPAELGDSAVYLCASSFTRDTEAFFGQGTRLTVV.

The chain joins TRBV18 to TRBJ1-1, with D unclear. Trimming stripped 7 bases from V and 1 base from J, with 13 bases between. The CDR3 totals 14 residues. Germline loops: CDR1 KGHSH, CDR2 LQKENI. The CDR3 is CASYISGRNTEAFF. The CDR3 DNA sequence: TGTGCCAGCTATATCTCCGGCCGGAACACTGAAGCTTTCTTT.

The chain links TRBV7-3 to TRBJ2-1, with D tentatively TRBD1 or TRBD2 (5 bases each). Trimming removed 6 bases at V and 0 bases at J, with 18 bases between. In germline, CDR1 is SGHTA, CDR2 FQGTGA. The CDR3 loop spans 17 amino acids. DNA for the CDR3: TGTGCCAGCAGTCGGGACCAGCCTCGAAGCTCCTACAATGAGCAGTTCTTC. This codes for CASSRDQPRSSYNEQFF.

The CDR3 spells CASKSLPTGWSYNEQFF. CDR3 bases: TGCGCCAGCAAGTCCCTCCCGACAGGATGGTCCTACAATGAGCAGTTCTTC. The V gene is TRBV5-1, the J gene TRBJ2-1; TRBD1 might be the D (6 bases). CDR1 and CDR2 (germline): SGHRS, YFSETQ. The CDR3 covers 17 residues. Trimming left V 6 bases short and J 1 base short, with 20 bases between.

This chain connects TRBV5-1 to TRBJ2-7, with TRBD1 matching 9 bases. The germline CDR1 and CDR2 sequences are SGHRS and YFSETQ. The J segment lost 4 bases and the V segment lost 3 bases, leaving 5 bases of the junction unmatched. This CDR3 contains 14 residues. CDR3 in amino acids: CASSSTGGAYEQYF. The CDR3 DNA reads as TGCGCCAGCAGCTCAACAGGGGGCGCATACGAGCAGTACTTC.

The genes are TRBV6-1 and TRBJ2-3, with D perhaps matching TRBD2 (6 bases). The CDR3 sequence is 14 residues long. Trimming left V 6 bases short and J 2 bases short, with 12 bases between. CDR1 is MNHNS and CDR2 is SASEGT in the germline V gene. DNA for the CDR3: TGTGCCAGCAGATCACTAGCATCCACAGATACGCAGTATTTT. This gives the protein CASRSLASTDTQYF.

This clone was counted a single time. The J gene is TRBJ2-1, the V gene TRBV7-6; D is unresolved. From germline, CDR1 is SGHVS and CDR2 FNYEAQ. V lost 5 bases, J lost 6 bases, and 5 bases lay in between. The CDR3 runs to 11 residues. CDR3 in amino acids: CASSGPNEQFF. The CDR3 DNA follows: TGTGCCAGCAGCGGTCCCAATGAGCAGTTCTTC. The full variable domain, in which reference TRBV7-6 and TRBJ2-1 provide the parts outside the CDR3, is GAGVSQSPRYKVTKRGQDVALRCDPISGHVSLYWYRQALGQGPEFLTYFNYEAQQDKSGLPNDRFSAERPEGSISTLTIQRTEQRDSAMYRCASSGPNEQFFGPGTRLTVL.

This chain links TRBV18 with TRBJ2-6, with D possibly matching TRBD2 (6 bases). V shed 4 bases and J shed 2 bases, with 12 bases lying between them. CDR1 is KGHSH and CDR2 is LQKENI in the germline V gene. The CDR3 extends over 16 amino acids. The CDR3 sequence: CASSRSSGAGANVLTF. CDR3 DNA: TGTGCCAGCTCACGCTCATCGGGGGCTGGGGCCAACGTCCTGACTTTC.

V usage is TRBV7-3 and J usage is TRBJ2-4; D is unresolved. CDR1 is SGHTA and CDR2 is FQGTGA in the germline V gene. The CDR3 runs 13 residues. The V gene lost 1 base and the J gene lost 2 bases, with 3 bases spanning the gap. CDR3 DNA: TGTGCCAGCAGCTTAAGTCCCAAAAACATTCAGTACTTC. This sequence encodes CASSLSPKNIQYF.

The chain employs TRBV1 and TRBJ1-4; the table names TRBD1, a call not compared with the DNA. TRBV1 is assigned pseudogene status. The CDR3 has 16 residues. The DNA of the CDR3 is TGCACCAGCAGCTACCTAGCCGGGACAGGGGTTGAAAAACTGTTTTTT. This translates into CTSSYLAGTGVEKLFF.